Below, one T cell receptor beta chain is given with its context. The sample originates from a study of blood T cell repertoires in COVID-19. Study as a whole: Samples came from the United States, Italy and Spain, spanning acute and convalescent COVID-19. T cells, B-cell-depleted T cells, or PBMCs provided the cDNA or gDNA that served as material.

The germline gives CDR1 LNHNV, CDR2 YYDKDF (reference sequence). With 0 bases removed from V and 10 bases from J, the gap between germline ends came to 13 bases. The length of the CDR3 is 15 residues. TCRdb keeps only in-frame clones here, not all; method: immunoSEQ multiplex PCR. The repertoire holds about 130,000 clones, with roughly 80% as singletons. This chain joins TRBV15 and TRBJ1-6; D uncertain. The sequence was obtained from a man in his 60s who had recovered from COVID-19. Sequencing was done on a sample of peripheral blood. DNA of the CDR3: TGTGCCACCAGCAGAGAACCCATTAGCCCGTCACCCCTCCACTTT. Its translation: CATSREPISPSPLHF.